Below, 7 T cell receptor beta chains from the same sample are listed, as sequenced in a study of tumor-infiltrating lymphocytes in primary liver carcinoma (dated by TCRdb to the late 2010s). The instrument was an Illumina HiSeq 2500. A constant-region primer and ProtoScript II reverse transcriptase were used to reverse-transcribe TCRbeta-specific cDNA from around 480 ng total RNA. Construction of the TCRbeta libraries relied on three nested rounds of multiplex PCR, following a slightly modified ARM-PCR procedure. Each of the first two PCR rounds ran for about 10 cycles and used multiplex TRBV1-TRBV30 forward primers together with a Cbeta reverse primer. The raw public reads went through TCRdb reprocessing: fastp at Q25, MiXCR clone calling, in-frame beta chains kept. Each entry merges the rows of one CDR3 protein and shows their most common DNA and genes. The sample table contains tens of thousands of distinct CDR3 sequences; only one count was recorded for 60% to 85% of them. The top ten constitute over 30% of the sample.

Total RNA and DNA were co-extracted without cell sorting from about 19-30 mg of bulk tissue using the AllPrep DNA/RNA mini kit. Sequencing was performed on liver tumor tissue from sampling region 4. The cell subset or site label corresponds to: tumor region T4, right-lateral pole. The receptors were gathered from a woman aged 25 to 39 with primary liver carcinoma and hepatitis B virus infection.

The chain links TRBV11-1 to TRBJ2-5, with unresolved D. Trimming left V 2 bases short and J 8 bases short, with 9 bases between. The CDR3 extends over 12 amino acids. Germline V gives CDR1 SGHAT, CDR2 FQDESV (reference sequence). DNA of the CDR3: TGTGCCAGCAGCTTACCCATGAAAACCCAGTACTTC. Translation gives CASSLPMKTQYF.

Note on this clonotype: The CDR3 end shows no conserved phenylalanine or tryptophan, and so a read error is likely. The rearrangement uses TRBV5-6 and TRBJ2-4; no clear D gene. The CDR3 is 15 residues long. The germline gives CDR1 SGHDT, CDR2 YYEEEE. CDR3 in amino acids: CASNQRVVAKNIQYL. CDR3 sequence (DNA): TGTGCCAGCAACCAACGGGTGGTAGCCAAGAACATTCAGTACTTA.

The V and J genes are TRBV12-3 or TRBV12-4 and TRBJ1-4, with D uncertain. This CDR3 contains 14 residues. V was clipped by 10 bases and J by 5 bases, with 17 bases between them. CDR3 nucleotide sequence: TGTGCCAATAGTCCCGGACTGTACAATGAAAAACTGTTTTTT. Its protein is CANSPGLYNEKLFF.

In the case of this clonotype: A junction boundary mismatches the germline segment, possibly from a read error. The rearrangement links TRBV11-2 to TRBJ2-2; a weak D match, TRBD2 (5 bases). The CDR3 totals 16 residues. Germline CDR1 and CDR2: SGHAT and FQNNGV. CDR3: CACNPDPQLNTGELLF. The CDR3 region has the DNA TGTGCCTGCAACCCCGACCCCCAATTGAACACCGGGGAGCTGTTATTT.

This sequence joins TRBV6-1 and TRBJ2-2; either TRBD1 or TRBD2 may fit D (6 bases each). This CDR3 contains 19 residues. Germline-derived CDR1 and CDR2 are MNHNS and SASEGT. The CDR3 reads CAGSETLPGGAANTGKLFF. As DNA, the CDR3 is TGTGCAGGCAGTGAAACCCTTCCCGGGGGCGCCGCGAACACGGGGAAGCTGTTTTTT.

For this clonotype: Given the absence of the conserved phenylalanine or tryptophan at the CDR3 end, a read error is likely. The rearrangement joins TRBV13 to TRBJ2-1; D is unclear. CDR3 length equals 15 residues. The germline V and J ends were trimmed by 4 bases and 7 bases, with 17 bases remaining between them. Germline lookup yields CDR1 PRHDT and CDR2 FYEKMQ (reference sequence). CDR3 in DNA: TGTGCCAGCAGCTCTAGTGGGTGGGCCGTGAATGAGCAGTTCTTA. The encoded protein is CASSSSGWAVNEQFL.

About this clonotype: Here the CDR3 omits its conserved ending phenylalanine or tryptophan, so a read error is the likely source. The rearrangement uses TRBV6-5 and TRBJ1-6; D gene ambiguous. The V end lost 6 bases, the J end lost 13 bases, and 22 bases lay between the germline ends. This CDR3 has 15 residues. In germline, CDR1 is MNHEY, CDR2 SVGAGI. The CDR3 spells CASRERIAPLSPLHL. The CDR3 coding sequence is TGTGCCAGCAGGGAAAGGATTGCCCCCCTTTCGCCCCTCCACCTT.